The TCR beta chain under discussion was sequenced for a study of long-term antiretroviral therapy in people with HIV. Across the study: Collection dates of the earliest samples fall about a decade before the 2015 immediate-ART recommendation.

V shed 2 bases and J shed 3 bases, with 17 bases lying between them. CDR1 SEHNR and CDR2 FQNEAQ come from the germline V gene (reference sequence). The CDR3 extends over 17 amino acids. A v3.0 immunoSEQ assay was performed at survey level. Sequencing was performed with immunoSEQ multiplex PCR; in TCRdb, only in-frame clones are kept and a portion is missing. Of some 22,000 clones detected, less than 90% appear once; the ten largest clones hold around 24%. The sequence derives from a man aged 50 to 60 with HIV. This sequence joins TRBV7-9 and TRBJ1-3; TRBD1 is a possible D gene (5 bases). Sequenced here: unsorted PBMCs, sampled 0.4 years after starting antiretroviral therapy. CDR3: CASSLPSGRESGNTIYF. CDR3 bases: TGTGCCAGCAGCTTACCAAGCGGCAGGGAAAGTGGAAACACCATATATTTT.